Listed below are T cell receptor beta chains from one sample, sequenced in a study of blood T cell repertoires in COVID-19. Repertoires were generated with immunoSEQ multiplex PCR, while TCRdb's copy carries only in-frame clones and drops some. Counted here are under 200,000 clones, approximately 91% occurring once; the ten biggest clones make up less than 2.5%. Input material: peripheral blood. All receptors derive from a man younger than 35 with acute or convalescent COVID-19. Both conserved end residues are part of each CDR3.

CDR3 length: 13; J gene: TRBJ2-3; V gene: TRBV18; CDR3 protein: CASSRTSTDTQYF
CDR3 length: 16; J gene: TRBJ1-1; V gene: TRBV24-1; CDR3 protein: CATNLSREAQNTEAFF
CDR3 length: 14; J gene: TRBJ1-1; V gene: TRBV5-1; CDR3 protein: CASSTGGRNTEAFF
CDR3 length: 13; J gene: TRBJ1-2; V gene: TRBV12-3/TRBV12-4; CDR3 protein: CASSGQGSYGYTF
CDR3 length: 13; J gene: TRBJ2-3; V gene: TRBV29-1; CDR3 protein: CSPTGGGTDTQYF
CDR3 length: 13; J gene: TRBJ2-7; V gene: TRBV2; CDR3 protein: CATGAVNSYEQYF
CDR3 length: 15; J gene: TRBJ2-7; V gene: TRBV25-1; CDR3 protein: CASSRGQVGTYEQYF
CDR3 length: 15; J gene: TRBJ2-4; V gene: TRBV30; CDR3 protein: CAWSESDRGENIQYF
CDR3 length: 19; J gene: TRBJ2-6; V gene: TRBV4-1; CDR3 protein: CASSQDGLEGLNGANVLTF
CDR3 length: 14; J gene: TRBJ2-1; V gene: TRBV29-1; CDR3 protein: CSVEGRGTYNEQFF
CDR3 length: 15; J gene: TRBJ2-1; V gene: TRBV9; CDR3 protein: CASSVEAGGGNEQFF
CDR3 length: 14; J gene: TRBJ1-1; V gene: TRBV6-1; CDR3 protein: CASSVTGGGTEAFF
CDR3 length: 16; J gene: TRBJ2-1; V gene: TRBV7-9; CDR3 protein: CASSSRPGSGDNEQFF
CDR3 length: 16; J gene: TRBJ1-2; V gene: TRBV5-1; CDR3 protein: CASSLESGAYNYGYTF
CDR3 length: 18; J gene: TRBJ2-2; V gene: TRBV11-3; CDR3 protein: CASSMRLAGGPSTGELFF
CDR3 length: 14; J gene: TRBJ2-2; V gene: TRBV5-1; CDR3 protein: CASSSEANTGELFF
CDR3 length: 13; J gene: TRBJ2-7; V gene: TRBV6-5; CDR3 protein: CASSSGGNYEQYF
CDR3 length: 15; J gene: TRBJ1-5; V gene: TRBV19; CDR3 protein: CASSILDRGNQPQHF